The 27 T cell receptor beta chains presented below share a single source sample, sequenced in a study of shared T cell receptors in the human thymus. Libraries were prepared by immunoSEQ multiplex PCR; TCRdb keeps only in-frame clonotypes and omits some of them. The sample consists of 540,000 or so clones, around 78% of them appearing once. These data were also reused for a study on human thymus T cells.

The sample taken for sequencing was thymocytes. The origin of the receptors is a boy younger than two with a congenital heart defect.

The chain has TRBV4-1 and TRBJ1-2; 10 bases are shared with TRBD1. CDR3 size: 15 residues. Germline V gene data show CDR1 as MGHRA and CDR2 as YSYEKL. With 3 bases clipped from V and 7 bases from J, the junction kept 8 bases outside the gene matches. CDR3 in amino acids: CASSQGQGQSFGYTF. The CDR3 nucleotides are TGCGCCAGCAGCCAGGGACAGGGGCAGTCGTTTGGCTACACCTTC.

The V call is TRBV12-5, the J call TRBJ2-3; no clear D gene. CDR3 size: 14 residues. Looked up from germline, CDR1 is LGHNT and CDR2 is FRNRAP. Trimming pared 2 bases from V and 2 bases from J, leaving 8 bases between. Written as DNA, the CDR3 is TGTGCTAGTGGTTTGAATCCCCTCACAGATACGCAGTATTTT. Translated, it gives CASGLNPLTDTQYF.

V usage is TRBV25-1 and J usage is TRBJ2-5; D may be TRBD1 (5 bases). Germline V gene data show CDR1 as MGHDK and CDR2 as SYGVNS. V was shortened by 2 bases and J by 2 bases, with 12 bases between the two germline ends. This CDR3 spans 15 amino acids. The CDR3 sequence is CASSEGRVGQETQYF. In DNA, the CDR3 is TGTGCCAGCAGTGAAGGCAGGGTCGGGCAAGAGACCCAGTACTTC. The full variable domain, with the rest looked up from reference TRBV25-1 and TRBJ2-5, is EADIYQTPRYLVIGTGKKITLECSQTMGHDKMYWYQQDPGMELHLIHYSYGVNSTEKGDLSSESTVSRIRTEHFPLTLESARPSHTSQYLCASSEGRVGQETQYFGPGTRLLVL.

The CDR3 DNA reads as TGCGCCAGCAGCCAAGATCGCAGGCGTGAAGCTTTCTTT. Protein: CASSQDRRREAFF. The chain combines TRBV4-3 with TRBJ1-1; D remains ambiguous. V lost 0 bases and J lost 7, with 9 bases in between. Germline lookup yields CDR1 LGHNA and CDR2 YSLEER. The CDR3 spans 13 residues.

The gene calls are TRBV25-1 and TRBJ2-1, with 8 bases aligning to TRBD2. The CDR3 consists of 15 residues. Trimming removed 8 bases from V and 0 bases from J; junction bases left unmatched: 6. Germline CDR1 reads MGHDK; CDR2 reads SYGVNS. The CDR3 protein is CASCSGTSSYNEQFF. CDR3 nucleotides: TGTGCCAGCTGTTCCGGGACTAGCTCCTACAATGAGCAGTTCTTC. Combining the CDR3 with reference TRBV25-1 and TRBJ2-1 gives the whole variable domain EADIYQTPRYLVIGTGKKITLECSQTMGHDKMYWYQQDPGMELHLIHYSYGVNSTEKGDLSSESTVSRIRTEHFPLTLESARPSHTSQYLCASCSGTSSYNEQFFGPGTRLTVL.

This clone has a handful of counts. The chain joins TRBV5-4 to TRBJ1-1; weak D call: TRBD1 (5 bases). This CDR3 contains 17 residues. Germline assignment: CDR1 SGHNT and CDR2 YYREEE (reference sequence). Trimming stripped 4 bases from V and 3 bases from J, with 22 bases between. The CDR3: CASSPIGRGRGDTEAFF. The CDR3 nucleotides are TGTGCCAGCAGCCCGATAGGAAGAGGGCGGGGGGACACTGAAGCTTTCTTT.

The gene calls are TRBV6-1 and TRBJ1-2; D may be TRBD1 (6 bases). From germline, CDR1 is MNHNS and CDR2 SASEGT. V was pared by 7 bases and J by 4 bases, with 13 bases between. The CDR3 runs to 13 residues. CDR3 nucleotides: TGTGCCAGCACCGTGACAGGAGTCTATGGCTACACCTTC. This codes for CASTVTGVYGYTF.

The chain combines TRBV12-5 with TRBJ2-7; no reliable D call. Germline CDR1 is LGHNT and CDR2 is FRNRAP. This CDR3 is built from 14 residues. The germline V and J ends were trimmed by 5 bases and 0 bases, with 11 bases remaining between them. The CDR3, as DNA: TGTGCTAGTGGTCCCGGTACGGTCTCCTACGAGCAGTACTTC. This sequence encodes CASGPGTVSYEQYF. The entire variable domain, with the rest obtained from reference TRBV12-5 and TRBJ2-7, is as follows: DARVTQTPRHKVTEMGQEVTMRCQPILGHNTVFWYRQTMMQGLELLAYFRNRAPLDDSGMPKDRFSAEMPDATLATLKIQPSEPRDSAVYFCASGPGTVSYEQYFGPGTRLTVT.

The chain couples TRBV7-9 to TRBJ2-7; tentatively, D is TRBD1 (6 bases). V was trimmed by 6 bases and J by 0 bases, leaving 18 bases between them. The CDR3 has 16 amino acids. Germline-derived CDR1 and CDR2 are SEHNR and FQNEAQ (reference sequence). The DNA of the CDR3 is TGTGCCAGCAGTCATAGGAGAAGGGGGAACTCCTACGAGCAGTACTTC. Amino acid sequence: CASSHRRRGNSYEQYF.

The chain recombines TRBV21-1 with TRBJ2-1; TRBD2 is the table's D call and was not checked against the DNA. TRBV21-1 is designated a pseudogene. The CDR3 sequence is 15 residues long. The CDR3 nucleotides are TGTGCCAGCAGCAAAGGCAGCGGGAGAGGGAATGAGCAGTTCTTC. Amino acids: CASSKGSGRGNEQFF.

This clone came up once. The J gene is TRBJ2-3, the V gene TRBV27; tentative D call: TRBD1 (6 bases). V was trimmed by 2 bases and J by 3 bases, leaving 12 bases between them. The CDR3 is 15 residues long. Germline values: CDR1 MNHEY, CDR2 SMNVEV (reference sequence). For the CDR3, the DNA is TGTGCCAGCAGTTTAAGGGTCGGACAGACAGATACGCAGTATTTT. Its translation is CASSLRVGQTDTQYF.

The chain combines TRBV4-1 with TRBJ1-5; D is possibly TRBD1 (5 bases). The CDR3 runs 18 residues. Germline loops: CDR1 MGHRA, CDR2 YSYEKL. The V end lost 1 base, the J end lost 3 bases, and 19 bases lay between the germline ends. The CDR3 loop reads CASSQVVGGGRINQPQHF. CDR3 nucleotides: TGCGCCAGCAGCCAAGTAGTTGGTGGGGGGAGGATCAATCAGCCCCAGCATTTT.

This clone was observed once. The V and J genes are TRBV28 and TRBJ2-7; 9 positions match TRBD2. With 5 bases clipped from V and 4 bases from J, the junction kept 12 bases outside the gene matches. This CDR3 comprises 16 residues. CDR1 MDHEN and CDR2 SYDVKM come from the germline V gene. This CDR3 is CASSPGTSQRVYEQYF. The CDR3 nucleotides are TGTGCCAGCAGTCCAGGGACTAGCCAAAGGGTATACGAGCAGTACTTC.

This chain uses TRBV5-1 with TRBJ1-1; no reliable D call. The CDR3 length is 12 residues. V was clipped by 0 bases and J by 7 bases, with 7 bases between them. Germline-derived CDR1 and CDR2 are SGHRS and YFSETQ. The CDR3 here is CASSLADNEAFF. Here the CDR3 DNA reads TGCGCCAGCAGCTTGGCAGATAATGAAGCTTTCTTT.

The J gene is TRBJ1-1, the V gene TRBV25-1; 7 positions agree with TRBD1. This CDR3 region has 13 residues. CDR1 and CDR2 (germline): MGHDK, SYGVNS. V dropped 5 bases and J dropped 4; count of bases not matched to a gene: 4. Written as DNA, the CDR3 is TGTGCCAGCAGTACCTCAGGGGGCACTGAAGCTTTCTTT. This encodes CASSTSGGTEAFF.

J is TRBJ1-3 and V is TRBV11-2; TRBD1 matches at 8 bases. V lost 0 bases, J lost 7 bases, and 8 bases stayed unmatched. The germline V gene has CDR1 SGHAT and CDR2 FQNNGV. The CDR3 has 16 amino acids. This chain's CDR3 is CASSLEGTGAGNTIYF. The CDR3, as DNA: TGTGCCAGCAGCTTAGAAGGGACAGGCGCCGGGAACACCATATATTTT.

This rearrangement joins TRBV2 to TRBJ2-5; TRBD1 matches at 7 bases. The CDR3 sequence is 13 residues long. Trimming cost V 6 bases and J 4 bases; bases outside gene matches: 5. Looked up from germline, CDR1 is SNHLY and CDR2 is FYNNEI. CDR3 residues: CASRRSGGETQYF. CDR3 bases: TGTGCCAGCAGGAGGTCAGGGGGAGAGACCCAGTACTTC.

The chain recombines TRBV7-9 with TRBJ2-2; 8 positions match TRBD2. Trimming removed 8 bases from V and 8 bases from J; junction bases left unmatched: 13. The germline V gene encodes CDR1 SEHNR and CDR2 FQNEAQ (reference sequence). The CDR3 spans 15 residues. Here the CDR3 reads CASSIASGSTGELFF. DNA for the CDR3: TGTGCCAGCTCAATCGCTAGCGGGTCTACGGGGGAGCTGTTTTTT.

The J gene is TRBJ1-3, the V gene TRBV28; the match to TRBD1 covers 7 bases. Germline V gene sequence: CDR1 MDHEN, CDR2 SYDVKM. This CDR3 region has 15 residues. With 3 bases clipped from V and 4 bases from J, the junction kept 6 bases outside the gene matches. CDR3 in amino acids: CASSLGPRGGNTIYF. CDR3 DNA sequence: TGTGCCAGCAGTTTGGGCCCCAGGGGGGGAAACACCATATATTTT.

The chain couples TRBV28 to TRBJ1-5; TRBD1 matches at 8 bases. The trim removed 7 bases at V and 0 bases at J, leaving 20 bases unmatched. Germline lookup yields CDR1 MDHEN and CDR2 SYDVKM. CDR3 length: 20 amino acids. The CDR3 sequence: CASIPGDRQPLRVSNQPQHF. CDR3 nucleotide sequence: TGTGCCAGCATCCCGGGGGACAGGCAACCCCTACGGGTTAGCAATCAGCCCCAGCATTTT.

This chain uses TRBV30 with TRBJ1-4; no clear D. CDR3 length equals 16 residues. The V end lost 4 bases, the J end lost 4 bases, and 19 bases lay between the germline ends. Germline V gene lookup returns CDR1 GTSNPN and CDR2 SVGIG (reference sequence). Here the CDR3 reads CAWTPQRPPFNEKLFF. DNA of the CDR3: TGTGCCTGGACCCCCCAGCGGCCACCCTTTAATGAAAAACTGTTTTTT.

V gene TRBV11-2 combines with J gene TRBJ2-5; 8 positions agree with TRBD2. Germline V gene sequence: CDR1 SGHAT, CDR2 FQNNGV. The CDR3 runs 15 residues. Losses at the gene ends were 5 bases for V and 5 bases for J; bases not matched to a gene: 10. The CDR3 nucleotides read TGTGCCAGCAGCCTCCCCGGGACTAGGAGGGAGACCCAGTACTTC. Translating it yields CASSLPGTRRETQYF.

The gene calls are TRBV14 and TRBJ2-4; 7 nucleotides agree with TRBD2. This CDR3 contains 16 residues. The germline V gene encodes CDR1 SGHDN and CDR2 FVKESK. Trimming removed 4 bases from V and 0 bases from J; junction bases left unmatched: 6. CDR3 in amino acids: CASSRRGLLAKNIQYF. CDR3 DNA sequence: TGTGCCAGCAGCCGGCGGGGGTTGCTAGCCAAAAACATTCAGTACTTC. Filled out from reference TRBV14 and TRBJ2-4, the complete variable domain reads EAGVTQFPSHSVIEKGQTVTLRCDPISGHDNLYWYRRVMGKEIKFLLHFVKESKQDESGMPNNRFLAERTGGTYSTLKVQPAELEDSGVYFCASSRRGLLAKNIQYFGAGTRLSVL.

J is TRBJ2-1 and V is TRBV6-4; 15 positions agree with TRBD2. This CDR3 has 18 amino acids. Germline assignment: CDR1 MRHNA and CDR2 SNTAGT. The ends lost 5 bases at V and 7 bases at J; junction bases unmatched: 12. The CDR3, as DNA: TGTGCCAGCAGTAGGACTAGCGGGAGGGCCAGGGATCGGAATGAGCAGTTCTTC. Translated, it gives CASSRTSGRARDRNEQFF.

The V gene is TRBV6-1, the J gene TRBJ1-1, with unresolved D. The germline V gene has CDR1 MNHNS and CDR2 SASEGT. The germline V and J ends were trimmed by 2 bases and 1 base, with 5 bases remaining between them. This CDR3 is 13 amino acids long. The CDR3: CASSERGNTEAFF. CDR3 in DNA: TGTGCCAGCAGTGAACGGGGGAACACTGAAGCTTTCTTT.

The gene calls are TRBV7-2 and TRBJ1-1; D not certain. This CDR3 is 16 amino acids long. V gave up 1 base and J gave up 2 bases, with 14 bases separating them. Looked up from germline, CDR1 is SGHTA and CDR2 is FQGNSA. The CDR3 DNA sequence: TGTGCCAGCAGCTTAGGCCTCGGGGAGGTAAACACTGAAGCTTTCTTT. This codes for CASSLGLGEVNTEAFF. Using reference TRBV7-2 and TRBJ1-1 for the parts outside the CDR3, the full variable domain is GAGVSQSPSNKVTEKGKDVELRCDPISGHTALYWYRQSLGQGLEFLIYFQGNSAPDKSGLPSDRFSAERTGGSVSTLTIQRTQQEDSAVYLCASSLGLGEVNTEAFFGQGTRLTVV.

This clone was seen just once. The chain recombines TRBV11-3 with TRBJ2-7; perhaps TRBD2 as D (5 bases). Trimming left V 1 base short and J 0 bases short, with 10 bases between. CDR1 is SGHNT and CDR2 is YENEEA in the germline V gene. The CDR3 length is 15 residues. CDR3 sequence reads: CASSLVCGSSYEQYF. CDR3 nucleotide sequence: TGTGCCAGCAGCTTAGTTTGTGGGAGCTCCTACGAGCAGTACTTC.